This T cell receptor (beta chain) was identified during a study of blood T cell repertoires in COVID-19. Authors' methods: The authors estimated nucleated cell counts from reference gene primer amplification. The table came from immunoSEQ multiplex PCR; TCRdb's copy has only in-frame clones and leaves some out. V and J calls and clone size follow that table, whereas D and trimming were derived from the DNA. This sample has under 250,000 clones; about four fifths occur once, and the top ten carry about 3.9%. The specimen was peripheral blood. This receptor was identified in a woman of 80 years or more with acute or convalescent COVID-19.

The CDR3 DNA is TGCAGTGCTAGTCCGGGTCAGCCCCAGCATTTT. Its translation: CSASPGQPQHF. The chain has TRBV20-1 and TRBJ1-5; D unresolved. The ends were cut back, 3 bases at V and 6 bases at J, with 6 bases in the middle. The CDR3 runs to 11 residues. From germline, CDR1 is DFQATT and CDR2 SNEGSKA (reference sequence).